This record covers a single T cell receptor (beta chain). Its antigen is unknown. Base qualities are not at hand, and no much larger clone is one base apart. This record belongs to a study of T cell changes during pregnancy in multiple sclerosis (dated by TCRdb to between 2018 and 2020). Study-level background: The study examined how the T cell repertoire changed over the course of pregnancy in women with multiple sclerosis.

Libraries were prepared through the immunoSEQ multiplex PCR assay. TCRdb took this table from immuneACCESS and kept in-frame rearrangements with V and J called. Such tables lack part of the clones; where checked against another copy, unresolved V genes explain under half of the gap, and the rest is unexplained. Recorded for this sample are about 70,000 clones; around 90% of them occurred a single time. The ten most abundant clones make up 0.29% of the sample. Trimmed from V: 3 bases; trimmed from J: 2 bases; junction bases lacking a gene match: 4. In the germline V gene (reference sequence), CDR1 corresponds to MNHEY and CDR2 to SMNVEV. The CDR3 covers 15 residues, taking in both the cysteine and the phenylalanine. CDR3 DNA only is kept here, 45 bases in frame from base 1.

This sample comprised CD4+ T cells from peripheral blood mononuclear cells, obtained after pregnancy. This receptor was taken from a female donor with multiple sclerosis, enrolled in a pregnancy study. The receptor chain draws on TRBV27 and TRBJ2-3, and TRBD2 matches 8 of the central bases. The CDR3 protein is CASSLDGRDTDTQYF. The DNA reads as follows: TGTGCCAGCAGTTTGGACGGGAGGGACACAGATACGCAGTATTTT.